The rows below give T cell receptor beta chains drawn from one sample of a study of blood T cell repertoires in COVID-19. TCRdb's copy holds only in-frame clones and misses some; the assay was immunoSEQ multiplex PCR. The sample shows over 400,000 clones, around nine tenths of them seen only once. Sequenced material: PBMCs or T cells enriched from blood (not recorded which). All receptors come from a woman aged 55 to 70 who had recovered from COVID-19. CDR3s include the opening cysteine and the closing phenylalanine or tryptophan. D genes are given only for firm matches. A row's size may be missing; if present it is once, few, many or a size class.

clone size,V gene,D gene,J gene,CDR3 DNA,CDR3 protein
.,TRBV3-1/TRBV3-2,TRBD2,TRBJ2-1,TGTGCCAGCAGCCAAGATGCTGGGGGGGGAGGTGAGCAGTTCTTC,CASSQDAGGGGEQFF
once,TRBV30,.,TRBJ1-4,TGTGCCTGGGGGGGGAGACAGTTTAATGAAAAACTGTTTTTT,CAWGGRQFNEKLFF
once,TRBV30,.,TRBJ1-2,TGTGCCTGGAGTGCCGGGGGGCACTATGGCTACACCTTC,CAWSAGGHYGYTF
.,TRBV5-4,.,TRBJ2-2,TGTGCCAGTCATACCGGGACAACTACCGGGGAGCTGTTTTTT,CASHTGTTTGELFF
.,TRBV5-1,.,TRBJ1-2,TGCGCCAGCAGCCCGGATGGTGGGGGGTATGGCTACACCTTC,CASSPDGGGYGYTF
.,TRBV12-3/TRBV12-4,.,TRBJ1-5,TGTGCCAGCAGTGTACAGGCCAATCAGCCCCAGCATTTT,CASSVQANQPQHF
.,TRBV6-5,TRBD1,TRBJ1-5,TGTGCCAGCACCGCGACAGGGGCAAATCAGCCCCAGCATTTT,CASTATGANQPQHF
few,TRBV7-9,.,TRBJ1-3,TGTGCCAGCAGCTTACTCACAGGGTCTGGAAACACCATATATTTT,CASSLLTGSGNTIYF
.,TRBV4-1,TRBD1,TRBJ1-6,TGCGCCAGCAGTCGGACAGGGGATTCACCCCTCCACTTT,CASSRTGDSPLHF
.,TRBV6-1,.,TRBJ2-5,TGTGCCAGCAGTGAAGGGCAGCGGGAGACCCAGTACTTC,CASSEGQRETQYF